What follows is one T cell receptor beta chain and its context. Its matching antigen is unknown. This CDR3 is built from 13 residues. Germline values: CDR1 GTSNPN, CDR2 SVGIG (reference sequence). With 3 bases removed from V and 8 bases from J, the gap between germline ends came to 14 bases. This sample was included in a study of cytomegalovirus exposure and HLA in healthy donors. PCR used 60 Vbeta primers and 13 Jbeta primers. Sequencing was performed with immunoSEQ multiplex PCR; in TCRdb, only in-frame clones are kept and a portion is missing. The table includes about 150,000 clones, about 85% detected once. Study-level results: Further analysis was carried out later, and it showed several of the most significant clusters appearing linked to common viral pathogens.

This TCR derives from a man under 40 in good health and CMV-seropositive. Sequencing input: PBMCs. The chain has TRBV30 and TRBJ1-3; D is unclear. The CDR3 loop is CAWSPTYRDTIYF. The CDR3 DNA reads TGTGCCTGGAGCCCGACTTATCGGGACACCATATATTTT.